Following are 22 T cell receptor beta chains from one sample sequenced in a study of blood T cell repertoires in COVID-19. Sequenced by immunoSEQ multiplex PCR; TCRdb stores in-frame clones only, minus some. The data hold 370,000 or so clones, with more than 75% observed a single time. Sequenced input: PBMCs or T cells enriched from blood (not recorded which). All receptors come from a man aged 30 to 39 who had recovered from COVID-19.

CDR3: CASSKQGPDQPQHF. The CDR3 bases are TGTGCCAGCAGCAAACAGGGGCCGGATCAGCCCCAGCATTTT. The rearrangement links TRBV6-5 to TRBJ1-5, with 7 nucleotides matching TRBD1. CDR1 is MNHEY, CDR2 SVGAGI, per germline. Trimming cost V 6 bases and J 5 bases; bases outside gene matches: 7. This CDR3 has 14 residues.

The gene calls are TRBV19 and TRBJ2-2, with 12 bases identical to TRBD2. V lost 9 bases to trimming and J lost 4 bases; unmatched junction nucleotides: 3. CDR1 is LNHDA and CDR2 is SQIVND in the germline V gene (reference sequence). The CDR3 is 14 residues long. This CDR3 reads CASTLAGGTGELFF. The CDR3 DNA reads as TGTGCCAGCACACTAGCGGGGGGCACCGGGGAGCTGTTTTTT. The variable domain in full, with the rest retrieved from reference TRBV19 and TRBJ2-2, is DGGITQSPKYLFRKEGQNVTLSCEQNLNHDAMYWYRQDPGQGLRLIYYSQIVNDFQKGDIAEGYSVSREKKESFPLTVTSAQKNPTAFYLCASTLAGGTGELFFGEGSRLTVL.

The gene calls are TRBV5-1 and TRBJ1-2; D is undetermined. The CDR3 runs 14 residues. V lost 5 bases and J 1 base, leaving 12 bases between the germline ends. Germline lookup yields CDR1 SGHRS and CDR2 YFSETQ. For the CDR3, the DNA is TGCGCCAGCAGTGCTGACATACTTAACTATGGCTACACCTTC. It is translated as CASSADILNYGYTF.

The CDR3 nucleotides are TGTGCCAGCAGTTTCAGAGGACAGAGAGGCGAGCAGTACTTC. This translates into CASSFRGQRGEQYF. The chain joins TRBV27 to TRBJ2-7; maybe TRBD1 (6 bases). V shed 3 bases and J shed 6 bases, with 15 bases lying between them. Germline assignment: CDR1 MNHEY and CDR2 SMNVEV (reference sequence). The CDR3 spans 14 residues.

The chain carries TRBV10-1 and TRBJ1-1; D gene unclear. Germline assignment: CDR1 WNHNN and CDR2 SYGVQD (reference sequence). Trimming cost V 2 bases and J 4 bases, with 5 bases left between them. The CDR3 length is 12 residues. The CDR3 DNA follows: TGCGCCAGCAGTGAGGGGCCCACTGAAGCTTTCTTT. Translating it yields CASSEGPTEAFF.

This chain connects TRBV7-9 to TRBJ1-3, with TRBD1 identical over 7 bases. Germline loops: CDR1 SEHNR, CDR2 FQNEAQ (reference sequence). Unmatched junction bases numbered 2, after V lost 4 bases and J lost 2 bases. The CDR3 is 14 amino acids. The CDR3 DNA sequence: TGTGCCAGCAGCTCCGACAGGGCTGGAAACACCATATATTTT. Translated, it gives CASSSDRAGNTIYF.

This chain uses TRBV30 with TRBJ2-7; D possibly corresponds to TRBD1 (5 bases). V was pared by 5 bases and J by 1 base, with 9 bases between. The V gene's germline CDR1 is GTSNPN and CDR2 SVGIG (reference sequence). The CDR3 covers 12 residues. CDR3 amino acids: CAWDSGSYEQYF. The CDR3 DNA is TGTGCCTGGGACAGTGGTTCCTACGAGCAGTACTTC.

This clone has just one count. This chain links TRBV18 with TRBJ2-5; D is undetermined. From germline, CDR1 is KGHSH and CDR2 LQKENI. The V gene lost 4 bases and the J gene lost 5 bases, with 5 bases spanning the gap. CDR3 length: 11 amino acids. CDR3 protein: CASSLDETQYF. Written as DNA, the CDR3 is TGTGCCAGCTCACTAGATGAGACCCAGTACTTC.

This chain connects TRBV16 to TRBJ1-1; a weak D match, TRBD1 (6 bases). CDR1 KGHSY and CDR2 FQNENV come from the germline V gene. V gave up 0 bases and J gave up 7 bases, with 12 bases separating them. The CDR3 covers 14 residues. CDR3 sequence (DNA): TGTGCCAGCAGCCAATCAGCCCTCAGGGGTGAAGCTTTCTTT. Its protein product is CASSQSALRGEAFF.

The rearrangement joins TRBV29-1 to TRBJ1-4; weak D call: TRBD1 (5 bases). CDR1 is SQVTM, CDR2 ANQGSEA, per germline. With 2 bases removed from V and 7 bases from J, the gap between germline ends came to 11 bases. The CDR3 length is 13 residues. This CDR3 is CSVEFPGGEKLFF. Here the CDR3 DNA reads TGCAGCGTTGAATTTCCCGGGGGTGAAAAACTGTTTTTT.

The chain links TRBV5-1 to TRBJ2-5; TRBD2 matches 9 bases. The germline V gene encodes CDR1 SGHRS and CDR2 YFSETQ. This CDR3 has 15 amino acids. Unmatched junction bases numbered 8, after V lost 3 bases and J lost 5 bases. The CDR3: CASSWSGGPMETQYF. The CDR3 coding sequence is TGCGCCAGCAGCTGGAGCGGGGGGCCGATGGAGACCCAGTACTTC.

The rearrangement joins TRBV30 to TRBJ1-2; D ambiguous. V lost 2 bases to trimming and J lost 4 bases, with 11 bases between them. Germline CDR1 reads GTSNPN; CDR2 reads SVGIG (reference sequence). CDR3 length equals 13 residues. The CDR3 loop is CAWSMRAPYGYTF. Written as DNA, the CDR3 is TGTGCCTGGAGTATGAGGGCACCCTATGGCTACACCTTC.

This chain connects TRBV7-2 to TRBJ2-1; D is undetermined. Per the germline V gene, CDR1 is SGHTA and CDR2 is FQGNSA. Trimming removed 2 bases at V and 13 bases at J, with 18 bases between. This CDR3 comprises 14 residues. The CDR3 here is CASSLSVVGGGQFF. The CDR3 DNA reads TGTGCCAGCAGCTTAAGCGTCGTCGGCGGTGGTCAGTTCTTC.

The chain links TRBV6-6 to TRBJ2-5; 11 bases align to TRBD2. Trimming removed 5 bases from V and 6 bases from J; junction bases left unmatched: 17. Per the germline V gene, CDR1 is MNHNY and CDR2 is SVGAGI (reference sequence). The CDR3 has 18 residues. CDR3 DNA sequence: TGTGCCAGCAGTAGATTTAGCGGGGGGGCCCCGGACGGGAAGACCCAGTACTTC. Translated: CASSRFSGGAPDGKTQYF.

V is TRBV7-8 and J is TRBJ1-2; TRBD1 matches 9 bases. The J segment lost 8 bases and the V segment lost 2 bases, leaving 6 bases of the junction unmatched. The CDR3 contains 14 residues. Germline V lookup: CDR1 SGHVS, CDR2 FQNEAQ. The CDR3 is CASSLRGQGWGYTF. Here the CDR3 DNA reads TGTGCCAGCAGCTTACGGGGACAGGGTTGGGGCTACACCTTC.

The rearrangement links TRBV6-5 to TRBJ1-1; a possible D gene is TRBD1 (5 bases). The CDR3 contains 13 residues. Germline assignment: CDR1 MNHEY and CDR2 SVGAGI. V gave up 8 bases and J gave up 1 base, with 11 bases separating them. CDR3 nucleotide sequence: TGTGCCAGCTGTCGGGGGAGGAACACTGAAGCTTTCTTT. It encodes CASCRGRNTEAFF.

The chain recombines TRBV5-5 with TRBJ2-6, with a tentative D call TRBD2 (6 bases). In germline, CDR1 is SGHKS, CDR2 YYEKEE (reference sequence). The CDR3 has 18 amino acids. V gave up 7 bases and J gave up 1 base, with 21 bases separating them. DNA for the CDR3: TGTGCCAGCGGCTATCAAGGCGGGGACGATTCTGGGGCCAACGTCCTGACTTTC. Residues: CASGYQGGDDSGANVLTF.

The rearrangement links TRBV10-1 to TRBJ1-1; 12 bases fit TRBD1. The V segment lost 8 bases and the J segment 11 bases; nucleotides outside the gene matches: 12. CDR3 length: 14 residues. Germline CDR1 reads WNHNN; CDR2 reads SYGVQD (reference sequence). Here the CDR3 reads CASSEGTGGSRAFF. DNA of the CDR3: TGCGCCAGCTCGGAGGGGACAGGGGGCTCAAGGGCTTTCTTT.

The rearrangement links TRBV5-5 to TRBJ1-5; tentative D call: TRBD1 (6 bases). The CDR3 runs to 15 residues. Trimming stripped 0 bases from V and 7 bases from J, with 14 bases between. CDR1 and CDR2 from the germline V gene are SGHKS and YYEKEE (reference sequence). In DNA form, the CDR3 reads TGTGCCAGCAGCTTGGAGCAGGGGTTGAGGCAGCCCCAGCATTTT. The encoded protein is CASSLEQGLRQPQHF.

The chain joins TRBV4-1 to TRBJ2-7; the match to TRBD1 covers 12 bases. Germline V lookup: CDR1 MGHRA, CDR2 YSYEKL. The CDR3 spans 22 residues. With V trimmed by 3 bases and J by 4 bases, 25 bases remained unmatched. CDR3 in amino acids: CASSQDPGTGGAGLFSAYEQYF. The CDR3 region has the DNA TGCGCCAGCAGCCAGGATCCCGGGACAGGGGGCGCGGGTTTGTTTTCGGCTTACGAGCAGTACTTC.

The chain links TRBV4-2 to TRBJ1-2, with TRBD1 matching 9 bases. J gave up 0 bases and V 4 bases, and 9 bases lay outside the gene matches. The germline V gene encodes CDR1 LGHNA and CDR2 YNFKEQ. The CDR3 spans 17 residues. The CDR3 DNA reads TGTGCCAGCAGCCCGACCGGGACAGGGACCTCTAACTATGGCTACACCTTC. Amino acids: CASSPTGTGTSNYGYTF.

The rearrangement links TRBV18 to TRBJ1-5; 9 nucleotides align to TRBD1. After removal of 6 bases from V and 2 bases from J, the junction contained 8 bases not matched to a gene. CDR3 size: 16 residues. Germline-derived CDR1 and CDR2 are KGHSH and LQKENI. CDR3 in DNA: TGTGCCAGCTCCCAACAGGGGGCTGTGGGCAATCAGCCCCAGCATTTT. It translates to CASSQQGAVGNQPQHF. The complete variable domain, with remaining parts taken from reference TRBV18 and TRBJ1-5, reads NAGVMQNPRHLVRRRGQEARLRCSPMKGHSHVYWYRQLPEEGLKFMVYLQKENIIDESGMPKERFSAEFPKEGPSILRIQQVVRGDSAAYFCASSQQGAVGNQPQHFGDGTRLSIL.